This T cell receptor (beta chain) was sequenced for a study of control samples from healthy donors and cancer patients. Here immunoSEQ multiplex PCR was the method, and the copy in TCRdb shows in-frame clones only, minus some. This table has about 89,000 clones, roughly 84% appearing once. V lost 6 bases to trimming and J lost 2 bases; unmatched junction nucleotides: 7. CDR3 length: 15 residues. Germline-derived CDR1 and CDR2 are SEHNR and FQNEAQ (reference sequence). The chain has TRBV7-9 and TRBJ2-7; 10 bases line up with TRBD1. The clonotype comes from a woman between 40 and 55 years old in good health. Sequencing input: blood. CDR3 loop: CASSGGGQGTYEQYF. CDR3 in DNA: TGTGCCAGCAGTGGCGGGGGACAGGGGACCTACGAGCAGTACTTC.